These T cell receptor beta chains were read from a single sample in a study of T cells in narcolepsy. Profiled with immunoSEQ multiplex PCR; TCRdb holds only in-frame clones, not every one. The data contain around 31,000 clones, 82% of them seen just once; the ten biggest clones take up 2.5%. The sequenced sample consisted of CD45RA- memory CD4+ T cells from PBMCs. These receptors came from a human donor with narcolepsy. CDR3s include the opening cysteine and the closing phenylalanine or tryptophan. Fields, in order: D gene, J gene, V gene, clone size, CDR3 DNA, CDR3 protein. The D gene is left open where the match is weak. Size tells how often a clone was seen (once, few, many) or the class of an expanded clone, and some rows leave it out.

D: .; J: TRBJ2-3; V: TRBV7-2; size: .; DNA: TGTGCCAGCAGCTTAGTAGGGGGGGCTGGCACAGATACGCAGTATTTT; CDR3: CASSLVGGAGTDTQYF
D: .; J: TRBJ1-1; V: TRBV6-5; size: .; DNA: TGTGCCAGCAGTGACCGACAGGCCAACACTGAAGCTTTCTTT; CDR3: CASSDRQANTEAFF
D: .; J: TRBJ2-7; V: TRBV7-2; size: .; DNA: TGTGCCAGCAGCTTAGGTCGTATTGGCTCCTACGAGCAGTACTTC; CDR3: CASSLGRIGSYEQYF
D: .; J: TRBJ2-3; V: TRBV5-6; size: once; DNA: TGTGCCAGCAGCTTGTCGGGTGGCCTCGCAGATACGCAGTATTTT; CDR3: CASSLSGGLADTQYF
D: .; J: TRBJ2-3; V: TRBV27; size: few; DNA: TGTGCCAGCAGTCAATCGACAGCCTCAGATACGCAGTATTTT; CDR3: CASSQSTASDTQYF
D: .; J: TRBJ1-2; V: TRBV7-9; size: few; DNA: TGTGCCAGCAGCTTAGAAGGTTATGGCTACACCTTC; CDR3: CASSLEGYGYTF
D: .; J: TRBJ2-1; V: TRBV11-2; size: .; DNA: TGTGCCAGCAGCTTAGATTCGGCGTCCTACAATGAGCAGTTCTTC; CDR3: CASSLDSASYNEQFF
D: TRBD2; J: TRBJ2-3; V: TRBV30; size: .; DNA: TGTGCCTGGAGGCGTGGGGGGGGGACAGATACGCAGTATTTT; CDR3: CAWRRGGGTDTQYF
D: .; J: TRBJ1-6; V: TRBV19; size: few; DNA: TGTGCCAGTAGCGGAAGGGAGGCGACTTTTAATTCACCCCTCCACTTT; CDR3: CASSGREATFNSPLHF
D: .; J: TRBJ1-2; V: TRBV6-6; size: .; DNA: TGTGCCAGCAGAATCCGGGGATCGGGCTATGGCTACACCTTC; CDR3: CASRIRGSGYGYTF
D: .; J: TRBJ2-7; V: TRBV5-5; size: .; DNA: TGTGCCAGCAGCTTGGGGCCCGAGACTTTTAACTACGAGCAGTACTTC; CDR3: CASSLGPETFNYEQYF
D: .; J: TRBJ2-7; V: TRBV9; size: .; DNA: TGTGCCAGCAGCGTAGTTGGCCGCGGGGAGCAGTACTTC; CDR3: CASSVVGRGEQYF
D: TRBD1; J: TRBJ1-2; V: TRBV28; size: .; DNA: TGTGCCAGCAGTCGGGACAGCAGCGGCTATGGCTACACCTTC; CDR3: CASSRDSSGYGYTF
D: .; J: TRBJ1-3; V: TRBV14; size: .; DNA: TGTGCCAGCAGCCAAGTTATGGGAGGAAACGCCATATATTTT; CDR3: CASSQVMGGNAIYF
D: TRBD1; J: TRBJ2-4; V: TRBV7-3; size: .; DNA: TGTGCCAGCAGCTTGGCGGGGACAGGGGGCGGAAACATTCAGTACTTC; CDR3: CASSLAGTGGGNIQYF
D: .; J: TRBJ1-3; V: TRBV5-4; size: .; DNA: TGTGCCAGCAGCCAAAATCCACAGGGTGCTGGAAACACCATATATTTT; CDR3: CASSQNPQGAGNTIYF
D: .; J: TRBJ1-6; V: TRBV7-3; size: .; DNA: TGTGCCAGCAGTTTAAGAGCGACCGGGAATTCACCCCTCCACTTT; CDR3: CASSLRATGNSPLHF
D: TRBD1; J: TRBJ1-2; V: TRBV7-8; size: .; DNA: TGTGCCAGCAGCTTAGGGACCGGGACAGGGGCTTATGGCTACACCTTC; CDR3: CASSLGTGTGAYGYTF
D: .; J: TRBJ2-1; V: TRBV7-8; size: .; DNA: TGTGCCAGCAGCCCAGGTGGTCACAATGAGCAGTTCTTC; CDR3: CASSPGGHNEQFF
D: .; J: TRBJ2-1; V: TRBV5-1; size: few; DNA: TGCGCCAGCAGCGCGGACGGGTACAATGAGCAGTTCTTC; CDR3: CASSADGYNEQFF
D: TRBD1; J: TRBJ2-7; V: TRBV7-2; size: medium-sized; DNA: TGTGCCAGCAGCTTAGCCATCGACAGGGCACTCGGCTTC; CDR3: CASSLAIDRALGF
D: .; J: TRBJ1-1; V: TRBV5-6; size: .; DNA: TGTGCCAGCAGCTTGGCCAGGAGACAGGCTGAAGCTTTCTTT; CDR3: CASSLARRQAEAFF
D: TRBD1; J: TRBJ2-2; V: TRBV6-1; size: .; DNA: TGTGCCAGCAGTGCTCAGGGGGCGAACACCGGGGAGCTGTTTTTT; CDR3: CASSAQGANTGELFF
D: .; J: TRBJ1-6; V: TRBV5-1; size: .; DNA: TGCGCCAGCAGGCCAGGGGCCGGAAATTCACCCCTCCACTTT; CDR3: CASRPGAGNSPLHF
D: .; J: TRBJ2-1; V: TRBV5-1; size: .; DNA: TGCGCCAGCAGCTTGACGGGGAGCTCCTACAATGAGCAGTTCTTC; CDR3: CASSLTGSSYNEQFF
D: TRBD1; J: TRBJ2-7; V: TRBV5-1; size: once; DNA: TGCGCCAGCAGCTCCCAGACAGGGTCGGCCTACGAGCAGTACTTC; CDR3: CASSSQTGSAYEQYF
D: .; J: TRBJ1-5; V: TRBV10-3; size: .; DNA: TGTGCCATCAGTGACCAGGGAGGAGGCAATCAGCCCCAGCATTTT; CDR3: CAISDQGGGNQPQHF
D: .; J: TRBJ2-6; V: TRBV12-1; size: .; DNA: TGTGCTCCCGGTACAATTCGGGGGCGTAGCGACTCTGGGGCCAACGTCCTGACTTTC; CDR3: CAPGTIRGRSDSGANVLTF
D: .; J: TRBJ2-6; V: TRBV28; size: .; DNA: TGTGCCAACAGTTCGGGGCAGACTGGGGCCAACGTCCTGACTTTC; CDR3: CANSSGQTGANVLTF
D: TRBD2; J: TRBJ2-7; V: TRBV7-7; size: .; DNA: TGTGCCAGCAGCTTAGATCCTAGCGGTTATTACGAGCAGTACTTC; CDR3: CASSLDPSGYYEQYF
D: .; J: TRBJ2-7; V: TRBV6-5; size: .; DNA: TGTGCCAGCACCAATACTAGCCCCCTAGGCGAGCAGTACTTC; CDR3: CASTNTSPLGEQYF
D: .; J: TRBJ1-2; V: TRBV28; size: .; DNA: TGTGCCAGCGGATCCGAGGTGGGCTGGAACGGCTACACCTTC; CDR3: CASGSEVGWNGYTF
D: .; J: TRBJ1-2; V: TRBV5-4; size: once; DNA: TGTGCCAGCAGTCGACAGTCAGGCTACACCTTC; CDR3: CASSRQSGYTF
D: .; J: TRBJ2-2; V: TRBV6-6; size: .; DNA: TGTGCCAGCAGTTACGGGAGGGGGCGCTTCGGGGAGCTGTTTTTT; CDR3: CASSYGRGRFGELFF
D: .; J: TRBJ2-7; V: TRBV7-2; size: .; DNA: TGTGCCAGCAGCGCATGGACGGTGAGCTCCTACGAGCAGTACTTC; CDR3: CASSAWTVSSYEQYF
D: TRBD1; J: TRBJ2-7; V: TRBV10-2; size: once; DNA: TGCGCCAGCAGTGATCGGACAGGGGGGACCTACGAGCAGTACTTC; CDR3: CASSDRTGGTYEQYF
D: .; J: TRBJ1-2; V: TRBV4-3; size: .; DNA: TGCGCCAGCAGCCAAGGTGGCGGGGATGGCTACACCTTC; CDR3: CASSQGGGDGYTF
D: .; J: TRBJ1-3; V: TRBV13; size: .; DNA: TGTGCCAGCAGCCCCCCGACAGCGGGAAACACCATATATTTT; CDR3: CASSPPTAGNTIYF
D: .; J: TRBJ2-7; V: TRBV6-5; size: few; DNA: TGTGCCAGCAGTTACAAGGGGGGGCAGGGCTACGAGCAGTACTTC; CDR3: CASSYKGGQGYEQYF
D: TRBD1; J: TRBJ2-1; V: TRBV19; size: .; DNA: TGTGCCAGTAGTATGGGCGGGACAGGGGGCCACAATGAGCAGTTCTTC; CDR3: CASSMGGTGGHNEQFF
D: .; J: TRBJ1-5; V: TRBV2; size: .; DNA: TGTGCCAGCAGTGAACAGATTAGCAATCAGCCCCAGCATTTT; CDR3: CASSEQISNQPQHF
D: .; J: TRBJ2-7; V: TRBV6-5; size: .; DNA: TGTGCCAGCAGTCCCGCAGGGTACACCTACGAGCAGTACTTC; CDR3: CASSPAGYTYEQYF
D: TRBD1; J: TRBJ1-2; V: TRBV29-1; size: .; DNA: TGCAGCGTTGAATCGGAACAGGGGCTTAACTATGGCTACACCTTC; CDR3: CSVESEQGLNYGYTF
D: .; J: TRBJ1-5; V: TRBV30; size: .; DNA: TGTGCCTGGAGCAGAGGGGCTAATCAGCCCCAGCATTTT; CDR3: CAWSRGANQPQHF
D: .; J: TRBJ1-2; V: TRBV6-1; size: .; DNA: TGTGCCAGCAGTGAAGCGAGCGGGGGCGCAGGCTATGGCTACACCTTC; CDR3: CASSEASGGAGYGYTF
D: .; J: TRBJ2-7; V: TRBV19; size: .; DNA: TGTGCCAGTAGTTTCCGGGACACGGCCTACGAGCAGTACTTC; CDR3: CASSFRDTAYEQYF
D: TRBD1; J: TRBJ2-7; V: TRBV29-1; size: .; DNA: TGCAGCGTTGAAGGGGACAGGCCCTCCTACGAGCAGTACTTC; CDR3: CSVEGDRPSYEQYF
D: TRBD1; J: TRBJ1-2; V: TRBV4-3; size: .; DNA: TGCGCCAGCAGCCAAGAACCCGGACAGGGACTCTACTATGGCTACACCTTC; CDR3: CASSQEPGQGLYYGYTF
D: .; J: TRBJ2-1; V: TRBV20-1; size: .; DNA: TGCAGTGTTGACAGCTACAATGAGCAGTTCTTC; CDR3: CSVDSYNEQFF
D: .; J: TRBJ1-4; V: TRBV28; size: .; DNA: TGTGCCAGCAGTGCATTCGGTGAAAAACTGTTTTTT; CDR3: CASSAFGEKLFF
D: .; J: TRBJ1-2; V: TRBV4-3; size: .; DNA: TGCGCCAGCAGCCAAGAAGGGACGGGATCCTCCTATGGCTACACCTTC; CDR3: CASSQEGTGSSYGYTF
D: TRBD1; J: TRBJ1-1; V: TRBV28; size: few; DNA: TGTGCCAGCAGTAAATCGACAGGGGACACGGCTGAAGCTTTCTTT; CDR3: CASSKSTGDTAEAFF
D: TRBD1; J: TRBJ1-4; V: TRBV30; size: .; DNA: TGTGCCTGGACCGGGGACAGGGCTGAAAAACTGTTTTTT; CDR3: CAWTGDRAEKLFF
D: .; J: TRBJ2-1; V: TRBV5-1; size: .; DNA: TGCGCCAGCAGCTTGGATTCAGTCTCCTACAATGAGCAGTTCTTC; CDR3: CASSLDSVSYNEQFF
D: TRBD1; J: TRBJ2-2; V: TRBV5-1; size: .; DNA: TGCGCCAGCAGCTCGGACCCGGACAGGCTCACCGGGGAGCTGTTTTTT; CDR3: CASSSDPDRLTGELFF
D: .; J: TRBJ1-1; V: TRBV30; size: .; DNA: TGTGCCTGGAGTGTGGGGTCGACGACCCCAGTCTTT; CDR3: CAWSVGSTTPVF
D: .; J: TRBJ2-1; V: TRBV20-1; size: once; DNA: TGCAGTGCTGAACTAGGCGATGAGCAGTTCTTC; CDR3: CSAELGDEQFF
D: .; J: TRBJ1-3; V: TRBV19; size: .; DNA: TGTGCCAGTAGTATTCGCAGTTCTGGAAACACCATATATTTT; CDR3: CASSIRSSGNTIYF
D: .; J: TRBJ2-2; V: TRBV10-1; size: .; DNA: TGCGCCAGCTCAATACACAGGGACCCCGGGGAGCTGTTTTTT; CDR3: CASSIHRDPGELFF
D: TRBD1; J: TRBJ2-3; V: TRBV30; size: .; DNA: TGTGCCTGGAGTGTACTAGGACAGGGTTCAGATACGCAGTATTTT; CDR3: CAWSVLGQGSDTQYF